One and the same sample provided the 11 T cell receptor beta chains below, sequenced in a study of CXCR3-negative and CXCR3-positive naive CD8 T cells. Carrying UMI labels, the TRB cDNA libraries were prepared through 5' RACE. TCRdb re-analyzed the 5' RACE reads; it lists each CDR3 protein once, without DNA. In all, the sample yields roughly 100,000 distinct CDR3 sequences. Material for sequencing was naive CXCR3- CD8+ T cells from blood. Subset: CD45RO-CCR7+CD27+CD95- naive CD8+ T cells lacking CXCR3 (TNR3-). The receptors were gathered from a human donor in good health. Some clones in this sample may be carry-over from other donors' samples.

V usage is TRBV12-3 or TRBV12-4 and J usage is TRBJ1-1; the TCRdb call, TRBD1, lacks DNA for checking. The CDR3 loop spans 12 amino acids. CDR3 sequence reads: CASYKGGKEAFF.

V and J are TRBV7-8 and TRBJ1-1. From germline, CDR1 is SGHVS and CDR2 FQNEAQ. The CDR3 is 14 amino acids. The CDR3 loop is CASSSNGRYTEAFF.

CDR3 protein: CASFWGVSGQETQYF. The rearrangement uses TRBV2 and TRBJ2-5; TCRdb's assignment of TRBD1 cannot be checked, as there is no DNA. Per germline, CDR1 SNHLY and CDR2 FYNNEI. This CDR3 is built from 15 residues. The full variable domain, rest sourced from reference TRBV2 and TRBJ2-5, is EPEVTQTPSHQVTQMGQEVILRCVPISNHLYFYWYRQILGQKVEFLVSFYNNEISEKSEIFDDQFSVERPDGSNFTLKIRSTKLEDSAMYFCASFWGVSGQETQYFGPGTRLLVL.

V is TRBV5-6 and J is TRBJ2-1; TCRdb's D call, TRBD2, is unchecked because there is no DNA. The CDR3 totals 16 residues. The germline gives CDR1 SGHDT, CDR2 YYEEEE. The CDR3 protein is CASSSGSRGYYNEQSF.

The chain links TRBV6-1 to TRBJ2-1; TCRdb calls TRBD2, which cannot be checked without DNA. The CDR3 runs 19 residues. Germline-derived CDR1 and CDR2 are MNHNS and SASEGT. Here the CDR3 reads CASSTLAGLAGGEVPEQFF.

This chain links TRBV7-9 with TRBJ2-5. The CDR3 sequence is 14 residues long. In germline, CDR1 is SEHNR, CDR2 FQNEAQ (reference sequence). CDR3 loop: CASSLVVARETQYF. Filled out from reference TRBV7-9 and TRBJ2-5, the complete variable domain reads DTGVSQNPRHKITKRGQNVTFRCDPISEHNRLYWYRQTLGQGPEFLTYFQNEAQLEKSRLLSDRFSAERPKGSFSTLEIQRTEQGDSAMYLCASSLVVARETQYFGPGTRLLVL.

This chain links TRBV4-2 with TRBJ2-1; TCRdb designates TRBD1, a call that cannot be tested without DNA. CDR3 length equals 16 residues. Germline V gene data show CDR1 as LGHNA and CDR2 as YNFKEQ. This chain's CDR3 is CASSQDNQGGPSEQFF.

This CDR3 reads CATARTPSKGEQYF. This chain connects TRBV2 to TRBJ2-7; TCRdb's D call, TRBD2, is unchecked because there is no DNA. The germline V gene encodes CDR1 SNHLY and CDR2 FYNNEI. CDR3 length: 14 amino acids.

The V call is TRBV13, the J call TRBJ2-7; TCRdb names TRBD1, which stays unverified in the absence of DNA. The CDR3 spans 13 residues. The V gene's germline CDR1 is PRHDT and CDR2 FYEKMQ (reference sequence). The CDR3 is CASSGNRPYEQYF.

The chain couples TRBV2 to TRBJ1-5; TCRdb selects TRBD1, and the lack of DNA leaves this call unchecked. The V gene's germline CDR1 is SNHLY and CDR2 FYNNEI. The CDR3 totals 15 residues. The CDR3 protein is CASRDRQGSNQPQHF.

The rearrangement links TRBV29-1 to TRBJ2-7. The germline V gene has CDR1 SQVTM and CDR2 ANQGSEA. There are 14 residues in the CDR3. The CDR3 sequence is CSVEKGQGTYEQYF.